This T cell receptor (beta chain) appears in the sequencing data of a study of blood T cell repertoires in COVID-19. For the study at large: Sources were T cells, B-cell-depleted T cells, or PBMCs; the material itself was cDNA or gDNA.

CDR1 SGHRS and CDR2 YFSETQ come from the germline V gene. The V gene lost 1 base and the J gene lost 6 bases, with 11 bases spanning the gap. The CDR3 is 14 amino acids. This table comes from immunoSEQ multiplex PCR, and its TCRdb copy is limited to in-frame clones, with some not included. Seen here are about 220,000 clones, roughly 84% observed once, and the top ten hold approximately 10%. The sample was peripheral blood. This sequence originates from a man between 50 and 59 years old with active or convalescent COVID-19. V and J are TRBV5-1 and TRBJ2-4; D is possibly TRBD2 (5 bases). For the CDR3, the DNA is TGCGCCAGCAGCTTGAACTCCGGGGTAAACATTCAGTACTTC. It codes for CASSLNSGVNIQYF.